One sample yielded the 29 T cell receptor beta chains listed below, sequenced in a study of tumor-infiltrating lymphocytes in primary liver carcinoma. From roughly 500 ng total RNA, TCR beta cDNA was generated with a primer in the constant region. Slightly modified ARM-PCR with three nested multiplex PCR rounds yielded TCR beta libraries. The first two PCR rounds, around 10 cycles each, used TRBV1-TRBV30 forward primers and a C-beta reverse primer. TCRdb itself ran the multiplex PCR reads through MiXCR, one entry per CDR3 protein. The table shows approximately 73,000 distinct CDR3 sequences, with 71% occurring only once. The source material, 20-30 mg of unsorted bulk tissue, was used to co-extract RNA and DNA. Sequencing input: liver tumor tissue from sampling region 4. Subset specified: tumor region T4, right-lateral pole. These receptors were collected from a woman between 55 and 75 years old with primary liver carcinoma and hepatitis B virus infection.

A few counts support this clonotype. The CDR3: CASSPGGPYNSPLHF. DNA of the CDR3: TGTGCCAGCTCACCGGGAGGCCCCTATAATTCACCCCTCCACTTT. The chain couples TRBV18 to TRBJ1-6; D is unresolved. CDR1 and CDR2 (germline): KGHSH, LQKENI. This CDR3 spans 15 amino acids. Trimming took 3 bases from V and 2 from J, leaving 8 bases between them.

A remark on this clonotype: A read error may produce the germline difference seen at one junction end. The CDR3 nucleotides are TGTGCTAGCAGGACAGGGTATGGTCCTCAGCCCCAGCATTTT. This codes for CASRTGYGPQPQHF. This chain links TRBV12-3 or TRBV12-4 with TRBJ1-5, with 8 bases matching TRBD1. This CDR3 contains 14 residues.

This clonotype was detected many times. The chain uses TRBV5-1 and TRBJ2-3; a possible D gene is TRBD1 (5 bases). The CDR3 is made up of 16 amino acids. The V and J ends lost 1 base and 4 bases respectively, with 16 bases between them. CDR1 is SGHRS, CDR2 YFSETQ, per germline. CDR3 bases: TGCGCCAGCAGCTTGACCGGACACCCGGAAGCAGATACGCAGTATTTT. Protein sequence: CASSLTGHPEADTQYF.

The chain combines TRBV7-9 with TRBJ1-2; possible D gene TRBD1, 5 bases. The length of the CDR3 is 13 residues. With 11 bases removed from V and 7 bases from J, the gap between germline ends came to 20 bases. Germline V gene sequence: CDR1 SEHNR, CDR2 FQNEAQ (reference sequence). The CDR3 reads CAGNFGEGAGYTF. The CDR3 DNA sequence: TGTGCCGGCAACTTTGGGGAAGGGGCTGGCTACACCTTC.

This clonotype was observed a handful of times. A junction end diverges from the germline sequence, so it may reflect a read error. The rearrangement joins TRBV11-2 to TRBJ2-5, with D possibly being TRBD1 (5 bases). This CDR3 spans 15 amino acids. Per the germline V gene, CDR1 is SGHAT and CDR2 is FQNNGV. The CDR3 loop reads CASSLGLGSHETPYF. CDR3 DNA sequence: TGCGCCAGCAGCTTGGGGCTGGGATCGCATGAGACCCCGTACTTC.

This clonotype turned up a few times. The rearrangement uses TRBV11-1 and TRBJ1-1; unclear D gene. The CDR3 is made up of 13 amino acids. From germline, CDR1 is SGHAT and CDR2 FQDESV (reference sequence). The V and J ends lost 6 bases and 6 bases respectively, with 14 bases between them. The CDR3 spells CASSFDNLSEAFF. CDR3 coding DNA: TGTGCCAGCAGTTTCGACAACCTGTCTGAAGCTTTCTTT.

In the case of this clonotype: A read error may be the cause here, since a much bigger clone is one base away. The V gene is TRBV28, the J gene TRBJ1-1; D possibly corresponds to TRBD1 (6 bases). Trimming stripped 8 bases from V and 5 bases from J, with 18 bases between. Germline CDR1 is MDHEN and CDR2 is SYDVKM. This CDR3 has 14 amino acids. Here the CDR3 reads CASDSAGDYTEAFF. In DNA form, the CDR3 reads TGTGCCAGCGATTCGGCAGGGGATTATACTGAAGCTTTCTTT.

The count of this clonotype is one. Since no conserved phenylalanine or tryptophan closes the CDR3, a read error is the likely cause. The chain links TRBV6-1 to TRBJ1-1, with D uncertain. CDR3 length equals 13 residues. Germline-derived CDR1 and CDR2 are MNHNS and SASEGT. CDR3 bases: TGTGCCAGCGGTGCCAGGAAGAACATTGAAGCTTTCCTT. The encoded protein is CASGARKNIEAFL.

Of note for this clonotype: One end of the junction does not line up with germline, which may come from a read error. The rearrangement links TRBV12-3 or TRBV12-4 to TRBJ2-7, with D possibly TRBD2 on 6 matching bases. The CDR3 totals 18 residues. In DNA form, the CDR3 reads TGTGCCAGCAGCTTAGCGAGTTGGCTGAGCTCGGTGGACTACGAGCAGCACTTC. Translation: CASSLASWLSSVDYEQHF.

Comment on this clonotype: The germline gene is not matched at one end of the junction; a read error may be the cause. J is TRBJ2-5 and V is TRBV5-5, with D possibly being TRBD2 (5 bases). This CDR3 is 15 amino acids long. CDR1 is SGHKS and CDR2 is YYEKEE in the germline V gene (reference sequence). CDR3 sequence reads: CTGSFGLMNQETQYF. The CDR3 DNA sequence: TGCACCGGCAGCTTTGGACTCATGAACCAAGAGACCCAGTACTTC. Variable domain in full (rest from reference TRBV5-5 and TRBJ2-5): DAGVTQSPTHLIKTRGQQVTLRCSPISGHKSVSWYQQVLGQGPQFIFQYYEKEERGRGNFPDRFSARQFPNYSSELNVNALLLGDSALYLCTGSFGLMNQETQYFGPGTRLLVL.

The chain combines TRBV5-1 with TRBJ2-1, with TRBD2 matching 10 bases. The CDR3 consists of 17 residues. Germline-derived CDR1 and CDR2 are SGHRS and YFSETQ. V gave up 5 bases and J gave up 0 bases; unmatched junction bases: 8. For the CDR3, the DNA is TGCGCCAGCAGTTGCGGCTCTAGCGGGGGCTCCTACAATGAGCAGTTCTTC. Protein sequence: CASSCGSSGGSYNEQFF.

A note on this clonotype: Its ends do not fully match the called genes, so a read error is possible. The genes are TRBV12-3 or TRBV12-4 and TRBJ2-1; possible D gene TRBD2, 5 bases. The CDR3 extends over 13 amino acids. The CDR3, as DNA: TGTGCCAACAGTACCCTCCCGAGCGGCGAGCAGTTCTTC. As protein: CANSTLPSGEQFF.

The chain employs TRBV28 and TRBJ1-3; D is unclear. The CDR3 runs 13 residues. Deletions cut 8 bases from V and 1 base from J, with 9 bases between. Looked up from germline, CDR1 is MDHEN and CDR2 is SYDVKM. CDR3 DNA sequence: TGTGCCAGCGGTCCCAGTTCTGGAAACACCATATATTTT. Translation: CASGPSSGNTIYF.

This chain uses TRBV11-2 with TRBJ1-2; TRBD1 might be the D (6 bases). The CDR3 loop spans 17 amino acids. V lost 4 bases and J 4 bases, leaving 22 bases between the germline ends. Germline CDR1 and CDR2: SGHAT and FQNNGV. CDR3 bases: TGTGCCAGCAGCTCAGATCCGATCGGGGGGCTGCGCTATGGCTACACCTTC. Protein: CASSSDPIGGLRYGYTF.

Of note for this clonotype: This may be a read error: a much more frequent sequence differs by one nucleotide. The genes are TRBV6-6 and TRBJ1-5; D unclear. Germline V gene sequence: CDR1 MNHNY, CDR2 SVGAGI (reference sequence). This CDR3 spans 15 amino acids. The chain's CDR3 is CASGYGGPSNQPQHF. The CDR3 coding sequence is TGTGCCAGCGGTTACGGTGGACCTAGCAATCAGCCCCAGCATTTT.

This clonotype showed up many times. V and J are TRBV6-6 and TRBJ2-5, with D tentatively TRBD1 (6 bases). The CDR3 extends over 14 amino acids. Germline CDR1 reads MNHNY; CDR2 reads SVGAGI (reference sequence). Trimming took 5 bases from V and 7 from J, leaving 17 bases between them. The CDR3 loop reads CASSTPYRETTQYF. The CDR3 nucleotides read TGTGCCAGCAGTACACCATACAGGGAAACGACCCAGTACTTC.

With regard to this clonotype: A much bigger clone sits one base away, suggesting this may be a read error. The rearrangement joins TRBV5-1 to TRBJ1-4; no firm D call. V lost 2 bases, J lost 0 bases, and 11 bases lay in between. This CDR3 has 16 amino acids. Germline V gene lookup returns CDR1 SGHRS and CDR2 YFSETQ. DNA for the CDR3: TGCGCCAGCAGCTTCGGGCAGTTGACAACTAATGAAAAACTGTTTTTT. Translating gives CASSFGQLTTNEKLFF.

Comments on this clonotype: This may be a read error: a much more frequent sequence differs by one nucleotide. This chain links TRBV7-9 with TRBJ1-2; D gene unclear. Germline loops: CDR1 SEHNR, CDR2 FQNEAQ (reference sequence). Trimming shortened V by 2 bases and J by 6 bases, and 4 bases separated the two germline ends. This CDR3 is built from 11 residues. CDR3 nucleotides: TGTGCCAGCAGCTTATGCGATGGCTACACCTTC. Protein sequence: CASSLCDGYTF.

Comments on this clonotype: Germline and junction disagree at one end, which may indicate a read error. The V and J genes are TRBV10-1 and TRBJ2-1; 10 bases line up with TRBD2. This CDR3 comprises 15 residues. Germline V gives CDR1 WNHNN, CDR2 SYGVQD (reference sequence). The CDR3 reads CASSVSTSGYSEQFF. The CDR3 nucleotides are TGCGCCAGCAGTGTGTCGACTAGCGGGTACAGTGAGCAGTTCTTC.

There are many counts of this clonotype. At one end, the junction sequence differs from germline, possibly due to a read error. The CDR3 coding sequence is TGTGCCAGCAGTTTGGCGGGAGTGTACAAGGAGCAGTTCTTC. Translation: CASSLAGVYKEQFF. This chain uses TRBV28 with TRBJ2-1, with 7 bases identical to TRBD2. The CDR3 has 14 amino acids. The germline gives CDR1 MDHEN, CDR2 SYDVKM.

Comments on this clonotype: It may be a read error: a sequence one base away is much more abundant. This chain links TRBV5-1 with TRBJ2-1; D is perhaps TRBD1 (6 bases). Germline V lookup: CDR1 SGHRS, CDR2 YFSETQ. Deletions cut 5 bases from V and 2 bases from J, with 17 bases between. The CDR3 is made up of 16 amino acids. This CDR3 reads CASRLRSDSTYNEQFF. The CDR3 DNA follows: TGCGCCAGCAGGTTGAGGTCGGACAGTACCTACAATGAGCAGTTCTTC.

This clonotype was seen repeatedly, ten times or more. V and J are TRBV12-3 or TRBV12-4 and TRBJ2-6; D ambiguous. The CDR3 is 17 residues long. Trimming stripped 5 bases from V and 0 bases from J, with 14 bases between. CDR3 sequence: CASSPPRAYSGANVLTF. The CDR3 DNA follows: TGTGCCAGCAGTCCTCCCCGGGCCTACTCTGGGGCCAACGTCCTGACTTTC.

V usage is TRBV7-3 and J usage is TRBJ2-3; 9 bases fit TRBD2. The V gene's germline CDR1 is SGHTA and CDR2 FQGTGA. The CDR3 length is 14 residues. Germline trimming cut 5 bases from V and 4 bases from J; bases unmatched to any gene: 4. CDR3: CASSTGLAADTQYF. CDR3 DNA sequence: TGTGCCAGCAGCACGGGACTAGCAGCAGATACGCAGTATTTT.

As concerns this clonotype: One end of the junction does not line up with germline, which may come from a read error. The rearrangement links TRBV4-2 to TRBJ2-2; no definite D call. CDR3 length equals 15 residues. Germline loops: CDR1 LGHNA, CDR2 YNFKEQ. CDR3 in amino acids: CASSQVVVATGELFF. The CDR3 nucleotides read TGTGCCAGCAGCCAAGTTGTAGTAGCCACTGGGGAACTGTTTTTT.

Of note for this clonotype: Germline and junction disagree at one end, which may indicate a read error. The rearrangement joins TRBV11-2 to TRBJ1-2; D is uncertain. Germline V lookup: CDR1 SGHAT, CDR2 FQNNGV. CDR3 length equals 13 residues. The CDR3 sequence is CTSSPTHNYGYTF. CDR3 DNA: TGTACTAGCAGCCCGACCCATAACTATGGCTACACTTTC.

This clonotype has ten or more counts. This chain links TRBV11-1 with TRBJ2-1; 7 bases align to TRBD1. Germline V gene lookup returns CDR1 SGHAT and CDR2 FQDESV (reference sequence). The CDR3 extends over 13 amino acids. V was pared by 4 bases and J by 6 bases, with 3 bases of the junction left unmatched. The chain's CDR3 is CASSSGTVNEQFF. CDR3 in DNA: TGTGCCAGCAGCTCGGGGACAGTCAATGAGCAGTTCTTC. Drawing the rest from reference TRBV11-1 and TRBJ2-1, the complete variable domain is EAEVAQSPRYKITEKSQAVAFWCDPISGHATLYWYRQILGQGPELLVQFQDESVVDDSQLPKDRFSAERLKGVDSTLKIQPAELGDSAMYLCASSSGTVNEQFFGPGTRLTVL.

A remark on this clonotype: This may stem from a read error, because a much larger clone lies one nucleotide away. V is TRBV28 and J is TRBJ2-5, with D perhaps matching TRBD1 (5 bases). CDR3 length: 19 residues. The V end was cut by 7 bases, the J end by 3 bases, with 30 bases between. Germline CDR1 MDHEN, CDR2 SYDVKM. CDR3 DNA: TGTGCCAGCACCACATTGGCCCCGCAGGGTGTGATTAAAGAAGAGACCCAGTACTTC. It specifies CASTTLAPQGVIKEETQYF.

This clonotype was detected a few times. A read error may explain this, as a much larger clone is one base away. The rearrangement joins TRBV5-6 to TRBJ1-4; weak D call: TRBD1 (6 bases). V dropped 3 bases and J dropped 0 bases, with 15 bases sitting between them. The CDR3 length is 17 residues. Germline V gives CDR1 SGHDT, CDR2 YYEEEE. CDR3 protein: CASSSRREGATNEKLFF. CDR3 in DNA: TGTGCCAGCAGCTCGAGACGCGAGGGGGCAACTAATGAAAAACTGTTTTTT.

As regards this clonotype: The CDR3 carries no conserved terminal phenylalanine or tryptophan, so it likely arises from a read error. The chain couples TRBV11-3 to TRBJ2-2, with D possibly being TRBD1 or TRBD2 (5 bases each). The V and J ends lost 8 bases and 5 bases respectively, with 15 bases between them. The CDR3 has 14 amino acids. Germline CDR1 and CDR2: SGHNT and YENEEA. The CDR3: CASGGARATGELFI. In DNA, the CDR3 is TGTGCCAGCGGGGGAGCTAGGGCGACCGGGGAGCTGTTTATT.